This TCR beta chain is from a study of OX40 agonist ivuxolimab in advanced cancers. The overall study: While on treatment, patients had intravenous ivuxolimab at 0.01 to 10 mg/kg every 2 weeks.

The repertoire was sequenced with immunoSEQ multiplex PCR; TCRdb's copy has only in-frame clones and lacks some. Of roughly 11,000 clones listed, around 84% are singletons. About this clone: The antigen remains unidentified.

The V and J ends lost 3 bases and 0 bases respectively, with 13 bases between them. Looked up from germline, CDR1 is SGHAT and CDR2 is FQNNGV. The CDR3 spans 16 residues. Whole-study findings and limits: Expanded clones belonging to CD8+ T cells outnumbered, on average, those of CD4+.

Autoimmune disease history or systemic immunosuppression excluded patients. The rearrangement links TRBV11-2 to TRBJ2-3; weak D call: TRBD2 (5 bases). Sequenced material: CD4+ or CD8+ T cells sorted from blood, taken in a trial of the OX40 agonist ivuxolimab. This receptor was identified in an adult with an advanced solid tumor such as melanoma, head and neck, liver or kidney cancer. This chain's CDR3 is CASSLRASGSTDTQYF. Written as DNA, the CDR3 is TGTGCCAGCAGCTTGCGGGCGAGCGGCAGCACAGATACGCAGTATTTT.